One sample yielded the 10 T cell receptor beta chains listed below, sequenced in a study of cytomegalovirus exposure and HLA in healthy donors. The PCR made use of 60 Vbeta and 13 Jbeta primers. TCRdb's copy holds only in-frame clones and misses some; the assay was immunoSEQ multiplex PCR. The sample lists some 170,000 clones, 80% to 90% occurring once. Sequences were obtained from PBMCs. All receptors come from a woman aged 18-29 years in good health and CMV-seronegative.

This clone was picked up a small number of times. The chain carries TRBV30 and TRBJ2-7, with TRBD2 matching over 8 bases. From germline, CDR1 is GTSNPN and CDR2 SVGIG (reference sequence). Germline trimming cut 6 bases from V and 5 bases from J; bases unmatched to any gene: 6. The CDR3 has 12 amino acids. The chain's CDR3 is CACRLAGDEQYF. CDR3 sequence (DNA): TGTGCCTGTAGGCTAGCGGGTGACGAGCAGTACTTC.

The V gene is TRBV4-2, the J gene TRBJ2-5, with 12 bases that match TRBD1. This CDR3 contains 16 residues. With V trimmed by 3 bases and J by 5 bases, 7 bases remained unmatched. Germline loops: CDR1 LGHNA, CDR2 YNFKEQ. The CDR3 region is CASSQGTGGARETQYF. The CDR3, as DNA: TGTGCCAGCAGCCAGGGGACAGGGGGCGCGAGGGAGACCCAGTACTTC.

The count of this clone is one. The chain joins TRBV2 to TRBJ2-2, with TRBD1 matching over 11 bases. This CDR3 region has 18 residues. J was trimmed by 2 bases and V by 2 bases; bases with no gene match: 7. Germline V gives CDR1 SNHLY, CDR2 FYNNEI. The CDR3 loop is CASSETVGTGGNTGELFF. The DNA of the CDR3 is TGTGCCAGCAGTGAAACCGTCGGGACAGGGGGTAACACCGGGGAGCTGTTTTTT.

V gene TRBV13 combines with J gene TRBJ2-7; 9 bases fit TRBD1. Germline trimming cut 1 base from V and 6 bases from J; bases unmatched to any gene: 10. CDR3 length: 16 amino acids. Germline V CDR1 and CDR2: PRHDT, FYEKMQ (reference sequence). DNA for the CDR3: TGTGCCAGCAGCTTAGATTTAGGGACAGGGTCCGCCGAGCAGTACTTC. It specifies CASSLDLGTGSAEQYF.

This clone has just one count. Other DNA sequences in this specimen translate into the identical CDR3. The gene calls are TRBV28 and TRBJ2-2; D possibly corresponds to TRBD2 (5 bases). The germline V gene has CDR1 MDHEN and CDR2 SYDVKM. The CDR3 covers 16 residues. V lost 5 bases and J 0 bases, leaving 13 bases between the germline ends. Here the CDR3 reads CASSLSRTANTGELFF. For the CDR3, the DNA is TGTGCCAGCAGTCTCTCTCGGACTGCGAACACCGGGGAGCTGTTTTTT.

V is TRBV5-6 and J is TRBJ1-1, with 8 bases identical to TRBD1. With V trimmed by 3 bases and J by 10 bases, 8 bases remained unmatched. The CDR3 sequence is 13 residues long. CDR1 and CDR2 (germline): SGHDT, YYEEEE. The CDR3 loop is CASSSGGAGLAFF. Written as DNA, the CDR3 is TGTGCCAGCAGCTCAGGGGGCGCGGGCCTAGCTTTCTTT.

V gene TRBV7-2 combines with J gene TRBJ2-7, with D possibly matching TRBD1 (6 bases). CDR3 length: 15 amino acids. Germline V gene lookup returns CDR1 SGHTA and CDR2 FQGNSA. V lost 3 bases and J lost 5, with 17 bases in between. CDR3 nucleotides: TGTGCCAGCAGCTTTACTGTCGGGCAGGGGAACGAGCAGTACTTC. This encodes CASSFTVGQGNEQYF.

The chain has TRBV28 and TRBJ2-1, with TRBD1 matching over 7 bases. In germline, CDR1 is MDHEN, CDR2 SYDVKM. The CDR3 contains 14 residues. The V and J ends lost 5 bases and 7 bases, in that order; junction bases with no gene match: 8. The CDR3 DNA sequence: TGTGCCAGCAGTACAGGGGTAAAACGGAATGAGCAGTTCTTC. Its translation is CASSTGVKRNEQFF.

This sequence joins TRBV2 and TRBJ1-6; 8 bases map to TRBD1. The CDR3 runs to 13 residues. V lost 8 bases and J lost 8; bases outside the gene matches: 5. CDR1 is SNHLY, CDR2 FYNNEI, per germline. This CDR3 is CASRDRYYSPLHF. CDR3 bases: TGTGCCAGCCGGGACAGGTACTATTCACCCCTCCACTTT.

The genes are TRBV7-9 and TRBJ1-2; 9 bases line up with TRBD1. J gave up 4 bases and V 4 bases, and 7 bases lay outside the gene matches. CDR1 SEHNR and CDR2 FQNEAQ come from the germline V gene (reference sequence). The CDR3 has 15 amino acids. CDR3: CASSSWGGQGYGYTF. The CDR3 region has the DNA TGTGCCAGCAGCTCCTGGGGGGGACAGGGCTATGGCTACACCTTC.